A single sample is the source of the 9 T cell receptor beta chains below, sequenced in a study of CD8 T cells in Susac syndrome. Reverse transcription of roughly 0.45 to 1 ug RNA was performed with random hexamers. One entry per CDR3 protein results from TCRdb running MiXCR on the immunoSEQ multiplex PCR reads. The table has tens of thousands of distinct CDR3 sequences, 93% seen once. Sequences were obtained from CD4+ T cells from PBMCs. These receptors all stem from a human donor with Susac syndrome.

The V and J genes are TRBV6-6 and TRBJ2-5, with 8 bases that match TRBD2. This CDR3 is built from 15 residues. The ends lost 6 bases at V and 3 bases at J; junction bases unmatched: 9. From germline, CDR1 is MNHNY and CDR2 SVGAGI (reference sequence). Here the CDR3 reads CASSSPGGAKETQYF. The CDR3, as DNA: TGTGCCAGCAGCTCCCCCGGGGGGGCCAAAGAGACCCAGTACTTC.

The chain combines TRBV7-2 with TRBJ2-6, with D perhaps matching TRBD1 or TRBD2 (5 bases each). CDR1 SGHTA and CDR2 FQGNSA come from the germline V gene. Between the trimmed V and J ends, which lost 5 bases and 4 bases, there was a span of 18 bases. This CDR3 region has 17 residues. CDR3 region: CASSPRDAPGGANVLTF. The DNA for the CDR3 is TGTGCCAGCAGCCCCCGGGACGCACCCGGAGGGGCCAACGTCCTGACTTTC.

The V gene is TRBV5-1, the J gene TRBJ2-3; weak D call: TRBD2 (5 bases). The V and J ends lost 0 bases and 8 bases respectively, with 13 bases between them. CDR3 size: 14 residues. Germline CDR1 is SGHRS and CDR2 is YFSETQ. The CDR3 here is CASSLASGRVTQYF. The CDR3 nucleotides read TGCGCCAGCAGCTTGGCTTCGGGGAGAGTTACGCAGTATTTT.

V and J are TRBV6-6 and TRBJ1-1, with 7 positions matching TRBD1. The V gene's germline CDR1 is MNHNY and CDR2 SVGAGI (reference sequence). V lost 6 bases and J lost 2; bases outside the gene matches: 6. The CDR3 runs to 14 residues. In nucleotides, the CDR3 is TGTGCCAGCAGCTTAGACAGGGTTAACACTGAAGCTTTCTTT. The encoded protein is CASSLDRVNTEAFF.

The table lists this clonotype with a count of one. The J gene is TRBJ1-2, the V gene TRBV4-2; perhaps TRBD1 as D (6 bases). Looked up from germline, CDR1 is LGHNA and CDR2 is YNFKEQ. This CDR3 contains 14 residues. Trimming removed 1 base from V and 4 bases from J, with 10 bases in between. CDR3 sequence: CASSQATGSYGYTF. The CDR3 nucleotides are TGTGCCAGCAGCCAAGCCACAGGGAGCTATGGCTACACCTTC.

The chain uses TRBV7-9 and TRBJ2-1; the D gene is possibly TRBD1 (5 bases). Trimming left V 1 base short and J 6 bases short, with 13 bases between. Per the germline V gene, CDR1 is SEHNR and CDR2 is FQNEAQ (reference sequence). The CDR3 is 15 amino acids. Here the CDR3 DNA reads TGTGCCAGCAGCTTAGAAGGGGCGCTGGGCAATGAGCAGTTCTTC. It yields the protein CASSLEGALGNEQFF.

This chain joins TRBV28 and TRBJ2-5; D uncertain. Germline V gene lookup returns CDR1 MDHEN and CDR2 SYDVKM. The CDR3 is 13 amino acids. Between the trimmed V and J ends, which lost 4 bases and 5 bases, there was a span of 11 bases. CDR3 residues: CASSSPPRETQYF. Written as DNA, the CDR3 is TGTGCCAGCAGTTCCCCCCCCAGGGAGACCCAGTACTTC.

V is TRBV12-3 or TRBV12-4 and J is TRBJ1-6; D is perhaps TRBD1 (6 bases). Deletions cut 6 bases from V and 7 bases from J, with 13 bases between. The CDR3 has 14 residues. The CDR3 DNA follows: TGTGCCAGCAGCCCGGGACAACTAAATTCACCCCTCCACTTT. Protein product: CASSPGQLNSPLHF.

This clonotype is a singleton in its sample. The V call is TRBV7-9, the J call TRBJ2-7; 9 bases fit TRBD1. CDR1 and CDR2 from the germline V gene are SEHNR and FQNEAQ (reference sequence). J was trimmed by 3 bases and V by 4 bases; bases with no gene match: 4. The CDR3 loop spans 14 amino acids. The CDR3 coding sequence is TGTGCCAGCAGCTGGGGACAGGGATTCTACGAGCAGTACTTC. Translation: CASSWGQGFYEQYF.